This record concerns one TCR beta chain sequence. Its specificity is unknown. Method: immunoSEQ multiplex PCR; TCRdb's copy keeps in-frame clones and lacks some. The sample yields approximately 230,000 clones, about 90% seen once. The entry originates in a study of cytomegalovirus exposure and HLA in healthy donors. Study-level findings and limits: Usually a TCR sequence was rare, but some public TCRs were found in many donors.

Germline CDR1 is SGHTA and CDR2 is FQGTGA. CDR3 length: 16 residues. The V gene lost 2 bases and the J gene lost 7 bases, with 17 bases spanning the gap. Sequencing was done on a sample of PBMCs. The V and J genes are TRBV7-3 and TRBJ2-2; possibly TRBD2 for D (5 bases). The sequence was collected from a man aged 18 to 29 in good health and CMV-seropositive. The DNA of the CDR3 is TGTGCCAGCAGCTTAGCTGGACTGAACCCAAGCGGGGAGCTGTTTTTT. This translates into CASSLAGLNPSGELFF.